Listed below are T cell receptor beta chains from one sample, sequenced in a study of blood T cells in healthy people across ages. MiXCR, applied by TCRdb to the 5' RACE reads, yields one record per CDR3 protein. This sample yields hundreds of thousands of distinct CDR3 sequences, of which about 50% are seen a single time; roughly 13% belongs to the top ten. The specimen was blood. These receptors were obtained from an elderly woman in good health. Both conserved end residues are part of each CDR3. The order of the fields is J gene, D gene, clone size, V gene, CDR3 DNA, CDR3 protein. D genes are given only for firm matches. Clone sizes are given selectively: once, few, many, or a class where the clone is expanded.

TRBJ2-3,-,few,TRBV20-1,TGCAGTGCTAGCCCAGCCGGGAGCTGGAATACGCAGTATTTT,CSASPAGSWNTQYF
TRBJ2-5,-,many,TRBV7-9,TGTGCCAGCGCGATCCAAGAGACCCAGTACTTC,CASAIQETQYF
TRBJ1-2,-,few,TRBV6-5,TGTGCCACCTTTCTAATTGGGGGAAGCGACTATGGCTACACCTTC,CATFLIGGSDYGYTF
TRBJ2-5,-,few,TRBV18,TGTGCCACCGCCTTTGACCCGTCAGAGACCCAGTACTTC,CATAFDPSETQYF
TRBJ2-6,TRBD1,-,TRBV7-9,TGTGCCAGCAGCCCTAGGTTGGGACAGGAGAGCTCTGGGGCCAACGTCCTGACTTTC,CASSPRLGQESSGANVLTF
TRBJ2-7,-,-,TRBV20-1,TGCAGTGCTAGCGGCCGAACAAAATACGAGCAGTACTTC,CSASGRTKYEQYF
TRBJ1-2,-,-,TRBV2,TGTGCCAGACGGACTGCCGGCGTTCCCGCTGGTGAAGGCTACACCTTC,CARRTAGVPAGEGYTF
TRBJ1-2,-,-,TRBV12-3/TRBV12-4,TGTGCCAGCAGCCATCGGACAAACCCGTATGGCTACACCTTC,CASSHRTNPYGYTF
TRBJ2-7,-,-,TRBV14,TGTGCCAGCAGCCAAGAAATATCGGGTGTCTACGAGCAGTACTTC,CASSQEISGVYEQYF
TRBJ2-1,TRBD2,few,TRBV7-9,TGTGCCAGCATCTCTAGCGGGAGCTCCTACAATGAGCAGTTCTTC,CASISSGSSYNEQFF
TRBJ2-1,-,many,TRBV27,TGTGCCAGCATACACTTAAGTGAGCAGTTCTTC,CASIHLSEQFF
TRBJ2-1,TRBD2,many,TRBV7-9,TGTGCCAGCAGCTACCTGCCTGGACTAGCGGGAGGAGGAAATGAGCAGTTCTTC,CASSYLPGLAGGGNEQFF
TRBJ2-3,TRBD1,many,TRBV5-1,TGCGCCAGCAGCCGCCGGACAGGGGTATCAGATACGCAGTATTTT,CASSRRTGVSDTQYF
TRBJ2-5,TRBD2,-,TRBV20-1,TGCAGTGCTAGAGATGGGAGGGGTTCCGAGACCCAGTACTTC,CSARDGRGSETQYF
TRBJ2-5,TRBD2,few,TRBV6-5,TGTGCCAACGGGGGGGGGCGGCAAGAGACCCAGTACTTC,CANGGGRQETQYF
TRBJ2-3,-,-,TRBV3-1,TGTGCCAGCAGCCAAGTTGAGACCACAGATACGCAGTATTTT,CASSQVETTDTQYF
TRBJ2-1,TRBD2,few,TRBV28,TGTGCCAGCACCACACGTGGAAGCGGGAGCCCCAATGAGCAGTTCTTC,CASTTRGSGSPNEQFF
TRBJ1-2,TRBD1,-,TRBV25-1,TGTGCCAGCACCAAACAGGGGGCTGACTATGGCTACACCTTC,CASTKQGADYGYTF
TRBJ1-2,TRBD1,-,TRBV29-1,TGCAGCGTTGGAGACAGGGTTTATGGCTACACCTTC,CSVGDRVYGYTF
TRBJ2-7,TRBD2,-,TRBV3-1,TGTGCCAGCAGCAGTAGCGGGAGTGGGCACTACGAGCAGTACTTC,CASSSSGSGHYEQYF
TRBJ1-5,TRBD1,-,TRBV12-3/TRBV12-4,TGTGCCAGCAGTTCAGGGACAGCTAGCAATCAGCCCCAGCATTTT,CASSSGTASNQPQHF
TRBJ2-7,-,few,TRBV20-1,TGCAGTGCTAGGGTAGGGGTGGGATACTACGAGCAGTACTTC,CSARVGVGYYEQYF
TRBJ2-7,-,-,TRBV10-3,TGTGCCATCAGCGGAGACAGGACCTCCTACGAGCAGTACTTC,CAISGDRTSYEQYF
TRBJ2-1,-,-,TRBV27,TGTGCCAGCAGTTTATCCGGACCCACGGGCGAGCAGTTCTTC,CASSLSGPTGEQFF
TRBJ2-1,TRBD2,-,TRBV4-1,TGCGCCAGCAGCCAAGATAAGACACTAGCGGGGTCCGACAATGAGCAGTTCTTC,CASSQDKTLAGSDNEQFF
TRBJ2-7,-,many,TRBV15,TGTGCCACGCGGAAGGAGCAGTACTTC,CATRKEQYF
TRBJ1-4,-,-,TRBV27,TGTGCCAGCAGTTTTTGGACGGGGGGTAATGAAAAACTGTTTTTT,CASSFWTGGNEKLFF
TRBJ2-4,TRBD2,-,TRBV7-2,TGTGCCAGCAGCCGGACGAGCGGGGGGGCCCAGGAAAACATTCAGTACTTC,CASSRTSGGAQENIQYF
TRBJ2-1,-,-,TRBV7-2,TGTGCCAGCAATCCCGGGGTCGGTGAGCAGTTCTTC,CASNPGVGEQFF
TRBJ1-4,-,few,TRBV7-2,TGTGCCAGCACCAAATCCAGGGGAAATGAAAAACTGTTTTTT,CASTKSRGNEKLFF
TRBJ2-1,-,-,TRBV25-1,TGTGCGGGGGACGGGGCCTACAATGAGCAGTTCTTC,CAGDGAYNEQFF
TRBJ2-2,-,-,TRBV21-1,TGTGCCTGGGGGCAAACGAACACCGGGGAGCTGTTTTTT,CAWGQTNTGELFF
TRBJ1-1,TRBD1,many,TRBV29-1,TGCAGCGTCGGACAGGGGCTGAACACTGAAGCTTTCTTT,CSVGQGLNTEAFF
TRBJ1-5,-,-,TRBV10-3,TGTGCCATCAGTGAACAGGCCCCCGGGAGCAATCAGCCCCAGCATTTT,CAISEQAPGSNQPQHF
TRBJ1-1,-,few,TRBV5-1,TGCGCCAGCAGCTTTGAGACACGGAGGGTCACTGAAGCTTTCTTT,CASSFETRRVTEAFF
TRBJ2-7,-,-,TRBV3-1,TGTGCCAGCAGCCAAGATGGGCTAGTTGCCTACGAGCAGTACTTC,CASSQDGLVAYEQYF
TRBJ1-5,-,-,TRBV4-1,TGCGCCAGCAGCAGACAGGTCGAAGGCAATCAGCCCCAGCATTTT,CASSRQVEGNQPQHF
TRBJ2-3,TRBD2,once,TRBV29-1,TGCAGCGTTGGGGGAGGGGAGGCAGATACGCAGTATTTT,CSVGGGEADTQYF
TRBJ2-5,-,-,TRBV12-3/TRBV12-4,TGTGCCAGCAGTTGGGGGACGGCACCGACCCAGTACTTC,CASSWGTAPTQYF
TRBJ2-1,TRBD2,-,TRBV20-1,TGCAGTGCTAGAAAACTAGCGGGAGGGAACAATGAGCAGTTCTTC,CSARKLAGGNNEQFF
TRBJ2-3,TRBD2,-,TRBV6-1,TGTGCCAGCATCCGACTAGCGGGGGGGTCAGATACGCAGTATTTT,CASIRLAGGSDTQYF
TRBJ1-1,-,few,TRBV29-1,TGCAGCAGTACCCCCACATTAGGGAAGACTGAAGCTTTCTTT,CSSTPTLGKTEAFF
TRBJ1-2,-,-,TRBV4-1,TGCGCCAGCAGCCAAGATCTGAGTTTATATGGCTACACCTTC,CASSQDLSLYGYTF
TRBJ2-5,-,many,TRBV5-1,TGCGCCAGCAGCTTGGTGTACGGGATGGGAGAGACCCAGTACTTC,CASSLVYGMGETQYF
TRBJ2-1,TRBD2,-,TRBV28,TGTGCCAGCAGTTTAAGCGGGGGAACCGGCAGGGGAACCTACAATGAGCAGTTCTTC,CASSLSGGTGRGTYNEQFF